The TCR beta chain described here comes from a study of STAT5B mutations in CD4+ large granular lymphocyte leukemia. Findings of the study overall: 8/27 top patient clones versus 2/35 control clones were TRBV06-family.

The assay was run at survey level. Libraries were prepared by immunoSEQ multiplex PCR; TCRdb keeps only in-frame clonotypes and omits some of them. Of tens of thousands of clones in the sample, 80% to 90% were seen once. With V trimmed by 6 bases and J by 6 bases, 10 bases remained unmatched. This CDR3 region has 14 residues. The germline gives CDR1 MNHEY, CDR2 SMNVEV (reference sequence). As concerns this clone: Its matching antigen is unknown.

The gene calls are TRBV27 and TRBJ1-2, with 7 bases matching TRBD1. This TCR came from a human donor in good health. What was sequenced was CD4+ T cells from blood buffy coats. In DNA, the CDR3 is TGTGCCAGCAGGGGGGCCGGACAGGTTGATGGCTACACCTTC. Protein: CASRGAGQVDGYTF.